The 10 T cell receptor beta chains below all came from one sample that was sequenced in a study of T cell responses to AZD1222 COVID-19 vaccine (dated by TCRdb to the early 2020s). To prepare the library, the immunoSEQ multiplex PCR assay was applied. As stored in TCRdb, this immuneACCESS dataset retains in-frame rearrangements with V and J assigned. A fraction of the clones does not appear; measured against another copy, unresolved V genes explain less than half of the discrepancy, and the remainder lacks a known reason. The sample table lists about 42,000 clones, about 87% of them with a count of one. The ten largest clonotypes hold about 25% of the sample. Reading the label with the study, this specimen's time point is: about 28 days (+/-7) after the second vaccine dose. The starting material was peripheral blood, obtained 28 days after the second AZD1222 dose. These receptors came from an adult who received the AZD1222 COVID-19 vaccine.

The rearrangement uses TRBV27 and TRBJ1-4; the match to TRBD1 covers 7 bases. The CDR3 consists of 15 residues. CDR1 MNHEY and CDR2 SMNVEV come from the germline V gene (reference sequence). J gave up 7 bases and V 3 bases, and 8 bases lay outside the gene matches. CDR3: CASSFGRGRFEKLFF. For the CDR3, the DNA is TGTGCCAGCAGTTTTGGGAGGGGGCGGTTTGAAAAACTGTTTTTT. The full variable domain, with the rest looked up from reference TRBV27 and TRBJ1-4, is EAQVTQNPRYLITVTGKKLTVTCSQNMNHEYMSWYRQDPGLGLRQIYYSMNVEVTDKGDVPEGYKVSRKEKRNFPLILESPSPNQTSLYFCASSFGRGRFEKLFFGSGTQLSVL.

J is TRBJ1-6 and V is TRBV6-5; tentative D call: TRBD1 (5 bases). Germline V CDR1 and CDR2: MNHEY, SVGAGI. V was cut by 7 bases and J by 7 bases, with 14 bases left in between. This CDR3 comprises 14 residues. DNA of the CDR3: TGTGCCAGCACTACCACAGGACTAAATTCACCCCTCCACTTT. As protein: CASTTTGLNSPLHF.

V is TRBV7-2 and J is TRBJ2-7, with 12 bases matching TRBD2. The V segment lost 11 bases and the J segment 3 bases; nucleotides outside the gene matches: 14. In germline, CDR1 is SGHTA, CDR2 FQGNSA. CDR3 length: 16 residues. The CDR3 sequence is CARRKLAGGTRYEQYF. DNA for the CDR3: TGTGCCCGTAGAAAACTAGCGGGAGGAACGCGCTACGAGCAGTACTTC.

The chain carries TRBV7-2 and TRBJ2-1, with TRBD2 matching 8 bases. J was trimmed by 7 bases and V by 5 bases; bases with no gene match: 13. The CDR3 runs to 16 residues. Germline V gene lookup returns CDR1 SGHTA and CDR2 FQGNSA. The CDR3 protein is CASSRVGTRVDNEQFF. As DNA, the CDR3 is TGTGCCAGCAGCCGCGTGGGGACTAGAGTCGATAATGAGCAGTTCTTC.

The chain carries TRBV21-1 and TRBJ1-5; the table calls TRBD1, which could not be checked here. TRBV21-1 counts as a pseudogene. The CDR3 is made up of 15 amino acids. The CDR3 DNA sequence: TGTGCCAGCAGCGCGAGGACAGGGGGCCATCAGCCCCAGCATTTT. Translation gives CASSARTGGHQPQHF.

This clone was detected only a few times. The junction does not match germline at one end; this may be a read error. The chain uses TRBV5-8 and TRBJ2-7, with D hard to call. In germline, CDR1 is SGHTS, CDR2 YDEGEE. The CDR3 consists of 8 residues. CDR3 sequence reads: CASSTGLF. DNA for the CDR3: TGTGCCAGCAGCACGGGCCTCTTC.

This clone was seen only once. The V call is TRBV27, the J call TRBJ1-1; 7 bases agree with TRBD1. Germline V CDR1 and CDR2: MNHEY, SMNVEV (reference sequence). Trimming removed 4 bases from V and 0 bases from J; junction bases left unmatched: 5. The CDR3 is 15 amino acids. Here the CDR3 reads CASSSWTGLNTEAFF. CDR3 DNA sequence: TGTGCCAGCAGTTCGTGGACAGGCCTGAACACTGAAGCTTTCTTT.

The CDR3: CASSQDHTVNSYEQYF. CDR3 DNA sequence: TGTGCCAGCAGCCAAGATCACACAGTCAACTCCTACGAGCAGTACTTC. The rearrangement uses TRBV4-2 and TRBJ2-7; D uncertain. V dropped 0 bases and J dropped 0 bases, with 12 bases sitting between them. This CDR3 is 16 amino acids long. Germline V gene data show CDR1 as LGHNA and CDR2 as YNFKEQ.

In DNA, the CDR3 is TGTGCCAGCAGCGTAAGACAGGGTACTGAAGCTTTCTTT. Amino acids: CASSVRQGTEAFF. The chain combines TRBV9 with TRBJ1-1; 7 nucleotides match TRBD1. There are 13 residues in the CDR3. Trimming cost V 1 base and J 5 bases; bases outside gene matches: 2. Germline CDR1 reads SGDLS; CDR2 reads YYNGEE.

The chain has TRBV3-1 (or the pseudogene TRBV3-2) and TRBJ1-1, with D unclear. The CDR3 loop spans 14 amino acids. Germline V gives CDR1 LGHDT, CDR2 YNNKEL (reference sequence). The germline V and J ends were trimmed by 3 bases and 4 bases, with 12 bases remaining between them. This CDR3 is CASSHGVPGTEAFF. The CDR3 DNA reads TGTGCCAGCAGCCACGGGGTACCGGGCACTGAAGCTTTCTTT.